This entry lists 23 T cell receptor beta chains sequenced from one sample in a study of CD8+CD57+ T cells in acquired aplastic anemia. The template for TCR beta VDJ and CDR3 sequence profiling was genomic DNA. MiXCR was run by TCRdb on the reads, yielding one entry per CDR3 protein. The sample records 150,000 to 200,000 distinct CDR3 sequences, just under 45% being singletons. The sequencing input was sorted CD4+, CD8+, or CD8+CD57+ T cells (not recorded which) from PBMCs. These receptors originate from a human donor in good health.

The chain joins TRBV7-8 to TRBJ1-1; D remains unclear. The CDR3 spans 13 residues. V was trimmed by 5 bases and J by 2 bases, leaving 9 bases between them. Germline-derived CDR1 and CDR2 are SGHVS and FQNEAQ. CDR3 nucleotides: TGTGCCAGCAGCCCCCAAACAAACACTGAAGCTTTCTTT. Amino acid sequence: CASSPQTNTEAFF.

This chain joins TRBV2 and TRBJ1-1, with a possible D match to TRBD1 (5 bases). V dropped 6 bases and J dropped 5 bases, with 16 bases sitting between them. The CDR3 has 14 residues. In germline, CDR1 is SNHLY, CDR2 FYNNEI. Here the CDR3 reads CASRWDSPGTEAFF. The CDR3 bases are TGTGCCAGCAGGTGGGACTCGCCCGGAACTGAAGCTTTCTTT.

The rearrangement uses TRBV10-3 and TRBJ1-6; unclear D gene. Germline CDR1 ENHRY, CDR2 SYGVKD. The V end lost 0 bases, the J end lost 7 bases, and 7 bases lay between the germline ends. The CDR3 is 14 residues long. As DNA, the CDR3 is TGTGCCATCAGTGAGTCCAGTGGGAATTCACCCCTCCACTTT. It yields the protein CAISESSGNSPLHF.

This clonotype was observed many times. The chain carries TRBV6-6 and TRBJ2-7; a weak D match, TRBD1 (5 bases). The CDR3 runs to 16 residues. The V gene's germline CDR1 is MNHNY and CDR2 SVGAGI (reference sequence). Trimming removed 0 bases at V and 3 bases at J, with 15 bases between. The CDR3 DNA follows: TGTGCCAGCAGTTACTCTTTTCGTTCGCAGGGCTACGAGCAGTACTTC. Protein product: CASSYSFRSQGYEQYF.

This clonotype was seen at least ten times. J is TRBJ2-7 and V is TRBV3-1, with no clear D. This CDR3 region has 12 residues. Germline-derived CDR1 and CDR2 are LGHDT and YNNKEL (reference sequence). The V end was cut by 2 bases, the J end by 4 bases, with 6 bases between. This CDR3 reads CASSQLSYEQYF. DNA of the CDR3: TGTGCCAGCAGCCAATTGTCGTACGAGCAGTACTTC.

This clonotype occurred a few times. The gene calls are TRBV30 and TRBJ1-5; D remains ambiguous. Germline lookup yields CDR1 GTSNPN and CDR2 SVGIG (reference sequence). The CDR3 consists of 12 residues. V lost 2 bases and J lost 7, with 9 bases in between. CDR3 sequence reads: CAWSRSGQPQHF. In DNA form, the CDR3 reads TGTGCCTGGAGTCGGAGCGGCCAGCCCCAGCATTTT.

This chain links TRBV10-3 with TRBJ2-3; 7 nucleotides match TRBD1. The CDR3 contains 13 residues. Germline CDR1 ENHRY, CDR2 SYGVKD. V gave up 10 bases and J gave up 2 bases; unmatched junction bases: 6. The CDR3 here is CATAQGFTDTQYF. In DNA form, the CDR3 reads TGTGCCACGGCACAGGGGTTCACAGATACGCAGTATTTT.

This chain connects TRBV9 to TRBJ2-2; TRBD2 might be the D (7 bases). The germline V gene has CDR1 SGDLS and CDR2 YYNGEE. The CDR3 length is 19 residues. The ends were cut back, 3 bases at V and 4 bases at J, with 25 bases in the middle. The CDR3 bases are TGTGCCAGCAGCGCCAGGGGAGGGAGGGGCGACGGGGGCACCGGGGAGCTGTTTTTT. Residues: CASSARGGRGDGGTGELFF.

This clonotype was counted a few times. The chain joins TRBV10-3 to TRBJ2-3; tentatively, D is TRBD2 (5 bases). Germline values: CDR1 ENHRY, CDR2 SYGVKD. The CDR3 runs to 12 residues. Trimming cost V 10 bases and J 6 bases, with 14 bases left between them. The CDR3 here is CATRTSADTQYF. The CDR3 DNA reads TGTGCCACAAGGACTTCCGCGGATACGCAGTATTTT.

This chain connects TRBV7-2 to TRBJ1-2, with D perhaps TRBD1 (6 bases). The V end was cut by 9 bases, the J end by 7 bases, with 21 bases between. This CDR3 is built from 14 residues. CDR1 is SGHTA and CDR2 is FQGNSA in the germline V gene. The CDR3 DNA is TGTGCCAGTCCGCGGGGGGGCTCTGACTGTGGCTACACCTTC. Amino acids: CASPRGGSDCGYTF.

This clonotype was observed at least ten times. This chain uses TRBV7-2 with TRBJ1-2; D not certain. The CDR3 has 12 residues. The germline V gene encodes CDR1 SGHTA and CDR2 FQGNSA. V shed 5 bases and J shed 4 bases, with 8 bases lying between them. The CDR3 loop reads CASSSNSYGYTF. The CDR3 DNA is TGTGCCAGCAGCAGTAACAGCTATGGCTACACCTTC. Full variable domain (rest looked up from reference TRBV7-2 and TRBJ1-2): GAGVSQSPSNKVTEKGKDVELRCDPISGHTALYWYRQSLGQGLEFLIYFQGNSAPDKSGLPSDRFSAERTGGSVSTLTIQRTQQEDSAVYLCASSSNSYGYTFGSGTRLTVV.

This clonotype showed up many times. The V call is TRBV19, the J call TRBJ1-4, with a possible D match to TRBD1 (6 bases). Trimming cost V 8 bases and J 5 bases, with 18 bases left between them. The germline V gene has CDR1 LNHDA and CDR2 SQIVND (reference sequence). The CDR3 extends over 15 amino acids. The chain's CDR3 is CASLSGQIKNEKLFF. CDR3 bases: TGTGCCAGTCTATCCGGACAGATTAAGAATGAAAAACTGTTTTTT.

This clonotype was observed a single time. The rearrangement links TRBV6-2 or TRBV6-3 to TRBJ1-5, with D possibly being TRBD1 (5 bases). The CDR3 spans 15 residues. Deletions cut 2 bases from V and 2 bases from J, with 10 bases between. CDR1 MNHEY and CDR2 SVGEGT come from the germline V gene. CDR3 region: CASSYRGSGNQPQHF. As DNA, the CDR3 is TGTGCCAGCAGTTACAGGGGATCCGGCAATCAGCCCCAGCATTTT.

This clonotype was seen repeatedly, ten times or more. The chain recombines TRBV15 with TRBJ2-1; possibly TRBD2 for D (5 bases). Germline-derived CDR1 and CDR2 are LNHNV and YYDKDF (reference sequence). The CDR3 loop spans 12 amino acids. V lost 9 bases and J lost 0, with 6 bases in between. CDR3 nucleotides: TGTGCCACAGGGAGCTCCTACAATGAGCAGTTCTTC. As protein: CATGSSYNEQFF.

This clonotype has ten or more counts. J is TRBJ2-7 and V is TRBV5-4, with TRBD2 matching over 7 bases. CDR3 length: 15 residues. The ends lost 3 bases at V and 6 bases at J; junction bases unmatched: 12. Germline CDR1 is SGHNT and CDR2 is YYREEE (reference sequence). The CDR3 loop is CASSSPSLGGSEQYF. CDR3 nucleotides: TGTGCCAGCAGCTCCCCGTCTTTAGGCGGGAGCGAGCAGTACTTC.

Many counts were recorded for this clonotype. The genes are TRBV20-1 and TRBJ2-2, with 9 bases aligning to TRBD2. Germline CDR1 and CDR2: DFQATT and SNEGSKA (reference sequence). Unmatched junction bases numbered 14, after V lost 2 bases and J lost 4 bases. The CDR3 has 18 amino acids. CDR3 sequence: CSARSWYASGTVTGELFF. Written as DNA, the CDR3 is TGCAGTGCTAGATCGTGGTATGCTAGCGGGACCGTCACCGGGGAGCTGTTTTTT.

The V gene is TRBV20-1, the J gene TRBJ2-3, with TRBD2 matching over 10 bases. The CDR3 totals 16 residues. Germline CDR1 reads DFQATT; CDR2 reads SNEGSKA (reference sequence). Trimming cost V 5 bases and J 4 bases; bases outside gene matches: 12. CDR3 amino acids: CSAGKTAGGLPDTQYF. CDR3 nucleotides: TGCAGTGCTGGAAAAACAGCGGGAGGGCTCCCAGATACGCAGTATTTT.

This clonotype was seen ten or more times. The gene calls are TRBV5-5 and TRBJ2-5; 7 bases align to TRBD2. With V trimmed by 2 bases and J by 1 base, 2 bases remained unmatched. This CDR3 spans 14 amino acids. Germline V lookup: CDR1 SGHKS, CDR2 YYEKEE (reference sequence). The CDR3 bases are TGTGCCAGCAGCTTAGGCGGGAGCCAAGAGACCCAGTACTTC. This gives the protein CASSLGGSQETQYF.

This sequence joins TRBV10-3 and TRBJ2-3; 9 bases align to TRBD2. With 4 bases clipped from V and 4 bases from J, the junction kept 3 bases outside the gene matches. Per germline, CDR1 ENHRY and CDR2 SYGVKD. The CDR3 consists of 14 residues. CDR3 in DNA: TGTGCCATCAGTGGCGGGAGGGTCTCAGATACGCAGTATTTT. This gives the protein CAISGGRVSDTQYF.

This clonotype has a count of ten or more. The chain employs TRBV4-2 and TRBJ2-1; TRBD2 aligns across 9 bases. V dropped 4 bases and J dropped 0; count of bases not matched to a gene: 13. This CDR3 has 19 residues. CDR1 LGHNA and CDR2 YNFKEQ come from the germline V gene. The CDR3 region has the DNA TGTGCCAGCAGCCCAAACCCAGCTAGCGGGATGAGCTCCTACAATGAGCAGTTCTTC. It is translated as CASSPNPASGMSSYNEQFF.

The genes are TRBV12-3 or TRBV12-4 and TRBJ1-5; D not certain. This CDR3 contains 14 residues. The germline V and J ends were trimmed by 6 bases and 1 base, with 10 bases remaining between them. CDR3 in amino acids: CASSPTTSNQPQHF. The CDR3 DNA is TGTGCCAGCAGCCCGACAACAAGCAATCAGCCCCAGCATTTT.

V and J are TRBV9 and TRBJ2-1; maybe TRBD2 (5 bases). The CDR3 runs to 14 residues. V was cut by 4 bases and J by 5 bases, with 13 bases left in between. Germline CDR1 reads SGDLS; CDR2 reads YYNGEE. The CDR3 region has the DNA TGTGCCAGCAGCATCGGGATTCCTAACAATGAGCAGTTCTTC. Encoded protein: CASSIGIPNNEQFF. The full variable domain, completed using reference TRBV9 and TRBJ2-1, is DSGVTQTPKHLITATGQRVTLRCSPRSGDLSVYWYQQSLDQGLQFLIQYYNGEERAKGNILERFSAQQFPDLHSELNLSSLELGDSALYFCASSIGIPNNEQFFGPGTRLTVL.

The sample holds one count of this clonotype. A much larger clone sits a single nucleotide away, making a read error possible. The chain uses TRBV19 and TRBJ2-2, with 9 positions matching TRBD2. Germline values: CDR1 LNHDA, CDR2 SQIVND (reference sequence). The trim removed 5 bases at V and 9 bases at J, leaving 13 bases unmatched. The CDR3 is 16 amino acids. The CDR3 is CASSSIAGERARELFF. CDR3 nucleotide sequence: TGTGCCAGTAGTTCTATAGCGGGAGAGAGGGCCAGGGAGCTGTTTTTT.